This entry lists 27 T cell receptor beta chains sequenced from one sample in a study of Graves' ophthalmopathy and Graves' hyperthyroidism. RNA transcripts yielded amplified TCR beta CDR3 regions. After a first-round RT-PCR with HTBI primers, a second-round multiplex PCR was run. TCRdb re-analysed the multiplex PCR reads in MiXCR, keeping a single row per CDR3 protein. Counted here are 400,000 to 500,000 distinct CDR3 sequences, about 21% occurring once; the ten biggest clones make up 2.5% to 3%. Sequencing used peripheral blood. These receptors were collected from a woman aged 18 to 35 with stable Graves' hyperthyroidism.

The chain combines TRBV20-1 with TRBJ2-5; a possible D gene is TRBD1 (5 bases). Germline V gene sequence: CDR1 DFQATT, CDR2 SNEGSKA (reference sequence). The length of the CDR3 is 13 residues. The V and J ends lost 6 bases and 4 bases respectively, with 15 bases between them. The CDR3 sequence is CSAGSRARETQYF. CDR3 nucleotides: TGCAGTGCGGGTTCCAGGGCTCGAGAGACCCAGTACTTC.

With respect to this clonotype: Since a much larger clone is just one base distant, this may be a read error. The chain combines TRBV5-1 with TRBJ2-3, with 7 nucleotides matching TRBD1. The CDR3 extends over 17 amino acids. CDR1 is SGHRS and CDR2 is YFSETQ in the germline V gene. CDR3 loop: CASSLAPGTVSTATQYF. As DNA, the CDR3 is TGCGCCAGCAGCTTGGCCCCCGGGACAGTTAGCACAGCTACGCAGTATTTT.

This clonotype has at least ten counts. One junction end does not reproduce the germline sequence, and a read error may be involved. V and J are TRBV5-1 and TRBJ2-7, with 7 bases that match TRBD1. This CDR3 has 14 amino acids. The germline CDR1 and CDR2 sequences are SGHRS and YFSETQ. The CDR3 bases are TGCGTCAGCAGCTGGAGGACAGGATCCTACGAGCAGTACTTC. Amino acid sequence: CVSSWRTGSYEQYF. The whole variable domain, filled in from reference TRBV5-1 and TRBJ2-7, reads KAGVTQTPRYLIKTRGQQVTLSCSPISGHRSVSWYQQTPGQGLQFLFEYFSETQRNKGNFPGRFSGRQFSNSRSEMNVSTLELGDSALYLCVSSWRTGSYEQYFGPGTRLTVT.

This clonotype appeared many times. The genes are TRBV10-1 and TRBJ2-5, with 7 nucleotides matching TRBD1. CDR1 is WNHNN, CDR2 SYGVQD, per germline (reference sequence). The J segment lost 4 bases and the V segment lost 0 bases, leaving 2 bases of the junction unmatched. The CDR3 contains 14 residues. CDR3 in DNA: TGCGCCAGCAGTGAGTCCAACAGGGGAGAGACCCAGTACTTC. Its translation: CASSESNRGETQYF.

This clonotype came up many times. CDR3 in DNA: TGTGCCAGCAGCTATCAACTAGCGGGAGAGGGCTACGAGCAGTACTTC. Translation gives CASSYQLAGEGYEQYF. The rearrangement joins TRBV11-2 to TRBJ2-7; 11 positions agree with TRBD2. CDR1 and CDR2 (germline): SGHAT, FQNNGV. This CDR3 comprises 16 residues. J gave up 3 bases and V 4 bases, and 8 bases lay outside the gene matches.

This clonotype was detected ten times or more. The gene calls are TRBV6-1 and TRBJ2-7; TRBD2 matches at 8 bases. Germline CDR1 reads MNHNS; CDR2 reads SASEGT. The CDR3 is 13 residues long. V shed 4 bases and J 6 bases; nucleotides not matched to a gene: 5. CDR3: CASSAGLAVEQYF. DNA of the CDR3: TGTGCCAGCAGTGCTGGACTAGCAGTCGAGCAGTACTTC.

The table lists this clonotype with many counts. The chain has TRBV6-5 and TRBJ2-7; D remains unclear. This CDR3 region has 13 residues. V shed 5 bases and J shed 4 bases, with 12 bases lying between them. Germline V gene data show CDR1 as MNHEY and CDR2 as SVGAGI. The CDR3 bases are TGTGCCAGCAGTCGTAGAGGCCAATACGAGCAGTACTTC. Amino acid sequence: CASSRRGQYEQYF.

This clonotype was seen at least ten times. This chain connects TRBV20-1 to TRBJ2-7, with TRBD2 matching over 7 bases. This CDR3 has 14 amino acids. Germline values: CDR1 DFQATT, CDR2 SNEGSKA (reference sequence). With 1 base clipped from V and 4 bases from J, the junction kept 7 bases outside the gene matches. The CDR3 DNA sequence: TGCAGTGCTAGAGGAGGCGGGAGCGTTTACGAGCAGTACTTC. This translates into CSARGGGSVYEQYF.

This clonotype was seen repeatedly, ten times or more. The V and J genes are TRBV6-2 or TRBV6-3 and TRBJ1-6; D is possibly TRBD1 (5 bases). The CDR3 consists of 18 residues. Looked up from germline, CDR1 is MNHEY and CDR2 is SVGEGT. Trimming shortened V by 2 bases and J by 5 bases, and 19 bases separated the two germline ends. The CDR3, as DNA: TGTGCCAGCAGTTACCGACGACAGTCCGAGGGTAATAATTCACCCCTCCACTTT. Residues: CASSYRRQSEGNNSPLHF.

This clonotype was observed many times. The chain recombines TRBV5-1 with TRBJ2-7; 7 bases agree with TRBD1. The CDR3 runs to 15 residues. Trimming removed 1 base from V and 0 bases from J; junction bases left unmatched: 4. Germline V CDR1 and CDR2: SGHRS, YFSETQ. This CDR3 reads CASSLFGTDSYEQYF. The CDR3 nucleotides are TGCGCCAGCAGCTTGTTCGGGACAGACTCCTACGAGCAGTACTTC. The entire variable domain, with the rest obtained from reference TRBV5-1 and TRBJ2-7, is as follows: KAGVTQTPRYLIKTRGQQVTLSCSPISGHRSVSWYQQTPGQGLQFLFEYFSETQRNKGNFPGRFSGRQFSNSRSEMNVSTLELGDSALYLCASSLFGTDSYEQYFGPGTRLTVT.

This clonotype has ten or more counts. V usage is TRBV27 and J usage is TRBJ1-1, with D uncertain. Germline lookup yields CDR1 MNHEY and CDR2 SMNVEV (reference sequence). The V and J ends lost 10 bases and 2 bases respectively, with 20 bases between them. The CDR3 totals 15 residues. The CDR3, as DNA: TGTGCCAACAGCCTCCTGGGTCTAGGTAACACTGAAGCTTTCTTT. It translates to CANSLLGLGNTEAFF.

Ten or more counts support this clonotype. The rearrangement links TRBV5-1 to TRBJ1-1, with D unresolved. This CDR3 has 13 residues. CDR1 is SGHRS and CDR2 is YFSETQ in the germline V gene. The V and J ends lost 0 bases and 6 bases respectively, with 9 bases between them. The DNA for the CDR3 is TGCGCCAGCAGCTTGGTGACCGACGCTGAAGCTTTCTTT. Translating gives CASSLVTDAEAFF.

The sample holds many counts of this clonotype. The chain is built from TRBV6-1 and TRBJ2-5; TRBD2 agrees at 11 bases. The junction had 2 bases not matched to a gene; V was cut back by 4 bases and J by 4 bases. Germline V gene lookup returns CDR1 MNHNS and CDR2 SASEGT. The CDR3 is 14 residues long. CDR3 sequence reads: CASSGLAGRETQYF. CDR3 sequence (DNA): TGTGCCAGCAGTGGACTAGCGGGGAGAGAGACCCAGTACTTC.

In its sample, this clonotype was seen many times. This rearrangement joins TRBV28 to TRBJ2-7, with D possibly TRBD1 on 6 matching bases. CDR3 length: 16 residues. Deletions cut 4 bases from V and 0 bases from J, with 16 bases between. Germline V gene sequence: CDR1 MDHEN, CDR2 SYDVKM. CDR3 amino acids: CASSSSGVGPSYEQYF. In DNA form, the CDR3 reads TGTGCCAGCAGTTCTTCAGGGGTCGGCCCCTCCTACGAGCAGTACTTC.

This clonotype was observed many times. The chain joins TRBV20-1 to TRBJ2-7; D could derive from TRBD1 or TRBD2 (5 bases each). The CDR3 contains 13 residues. Trimming took 7 bases from V and 3 from J, leaving 16 bases between them. Germline V gene lookup returns CDR1 DFQATT and CDR2 SNEGSKA (reference sequence). DNA of the CDR3: TGCAGTGTGGGGGATCCCATTCTCTACGAGCAGTACTTC. Its protein is CSVGDPILYEQYF.

This clonotype showed up many times. J is TRBJ1-5 and V is TRBV6-5; unclear D gene. CDR3 length equals 15 residues. Trimming took off 0 bases at V and 6 bases at J, with 12 bases between the two ends. The V gene's germline CDR1 is MNHEY and CDR2 SVGAGI. This CDR3 reads CASSYSNGFSQPQHF. For the CDR3, the DNA is TGTGCCAGCAGTTACTCGAACGGGTTTTCTCAGCCCCAGCATTTT.

In its sample, this clonotype was seen many times. The chain has TRBV4-1 and TRBJ1-1; D unresolved. The V gene's germline CDR1 is MGHRA and CDR2 YSYEKL. This CDR3 spans 15 amino acids. V lost 3 bases to trimming and J lost 1 base, with 12 bases between them. The CDR3 bases are TGCGCCAGCAGCCAGCCCGTGACCGGGAACACTGAAGCTTTCTTT. Its protein is CASSQPVTGNTEAFF.

The rearrangement links TRBV12-3 or TRBV12-4 to TRBJ2-7; a weak D match, TRBD2 (5 bases). The CDR3 sequence is 14 residues long. V was shortened by 6 bases and J by 0 bases, with 12 bases between the two germline ends. CDR3 loop: CASSPGVSSYEQYF. In nucleotides, the CDR3 is TGTGCCAGCAGCCCCGGGGTCAGCTCCTACGAGCAGTACTTC.

This clonotype has ten or more counts. The CDR3 protein is CASRQLPNSPLHF. In DNA, the CDR3 is TGTGCCAGCAGGCAACTTCCGAATTCACCCCTCCACTTT. This chain connects TRBV12-3 or TRBV12-4 to TRBJ1-6, with D uncertain. The CDR3 sequence is 13 residues long. The V and J ends lost 6 bases and 7 bases respectively, with 10 bases between them.

This clonotype was counted many times. This chain links TRBV28 with TRBJ2-1; D is perhaps TRBD1 or TRBD2 (5 bases each). This CDR3 spans 15 amino acids. Germline CDR1 reads MDHEN; CDR2 reads SYDVKM. Trimming removed 8 bases from V and 7 bases from J, with 21 bases in between. DNA of the CDR3: TGTGCCAGCGGAAGTACGGGGACCACGATAAATGAGCAGTTCTTC. Its translation is CASGSTGTTINEQFF.

This clonotype came up many times. The V gene is TRBV6-2 or TRBV6-3, the J gene TRBJ2-7; 9 positions match TRBD2. This CDR3 has 13 residues. Germline CDR1 reads MNHEY; CDR2 reads SVGEGT. After removal of 8 bases from V and 3 bases from J, the junction contained 5 bases not matched to a gene. The CDR3 spells CASLRLAVYEQYF. The CDR3 DNA follows: TGTGCCAGCTTAAGACTAGCGGTCTACGAGCAGTACTTC.

This clonotype was seen repeatedly, ten times or more. The chain uses TRBV18 and TRBJ1-1; perhaps TRBD1 as D (5 bases). The CDR3 covers 16 residues. Germline loops: CDR1 KGHSH, CDR2 LQKENI. V gave up 6 bases and J gave up 0 bases, with 17 bases separating them. Written as DNA, the CDR3 is TGTGCCAGCTCGCCCTCGGGAGGGACCATGAACACTGAAGCTTTCTTT. The encoded protein is CASSPSGGTMNTEAFF.

The sample holds many counts of this clonotype. V usage is TRBV19 and J usage is TRBJ2-7; 10 bases fit TRBD1. This CDR3 region has 15 residues. With 6 bases clipped from V and 4 bases from J, the junction kept 9 bases outside the gene matches. Germline CDR1 LNHDA, CDR2 SQIVND (reference sequence). The CDR3 DNA is TGTGCCAGTAGACCCGGACAGGGGGGCGCTTACGAGCAGTACTTC. Amino acids: CASRPGQGGAYEQYF.

A word on this clonotype: One end of the junction does not line up with germline, which may come from a read error. The genes are TRBV5-1 and TRBJ2-5; D is unresolved. From germline, CDR1 is SGHRS and CDR2 YFSETQ. The CDR3 is 19 amino acids. The CDR3 nucleotides are TGCGCCAGCAGCTCCCAGGACGAGGTCTTGGTGGGGTACCAAGAGACCAAGTACTTC. It encodes CASSSQDEVLVGYQETKYF.

The chain uses TRBV6-1 and TRBJ2-7; TRBD2 matches 11 bases. This CDR3 is built from 16 residues. Trimming at V came to 6 bases and at J to 0 bases, leaving 7 bases not matched to a gene. Per the germline V gene, CDR1 is MNHNS and CDR2 is SASEGT. As DNA, the CDR3 is TGTGCCAGCAGGGGGACTAGCGGCTTATTCTCCTACGAGCAGTACTTC. It encodes CASRGTSGLFSYEQYF.

Ten or more counts support this clonotype. V and J are TRBV12-3 or TRBV12-4 and TRBJ2-7, with D perhaps matching TRBD2 (6 bases). V lost 3 bases, J lost 1 base, and 10 bases lay in between. The CDR3 consists of 14 residues. DNA for the CDR3: TGTGCCAGCAGTTTGGAGGGGCCTTCCTACGAGCAGTACTTC. Translation: CASSLEGPSYEQYF.

This clonotype appeared many times. V and J are TRBV27 and TRBJ2-3; TRBD2 matches at 12 bases. The CDR3 has 16 amino acids. Germline V gene sequence: CDR1 MNHEY, CDR2 SMNVEV (reference sequence). V gave up 6 bases and J gave up 2 bases; unmatched junction bases: 6. The CDR3 is CASRPLAGGTTDTQYF. The CDR3 nucleotides read TGTGCCAGCAGACCTCTAGCGGGAGGGACCACAGATACGCAGTATTTT.